This T cell receptor beta chain emerged from a study of T cell changes during pregnancy in multiple sclerosis. Sequenced by immunoSEQ multiplex PCR; TCRdb stores in-frame clones only, minus some. Of tens of thousands of clones listed, 80% to 95% were seen once; the top ten hold around 3.9%. V shed 3 bases, J shed 0 bases, and the junction held 8 bases outside the gene matches. This CDR3 spans 18 amino acids. Germline loops: CDR1 MGHRA, CDR2 YSYEKL. The sequence derives from a female donor with multiple sclerosis, enrolled in a pregnancy study. This sample comprised CD8+ T cells from peripheral blood mononuclear cells, obtained after pregnancy. V is TRBV4-1 and J is TRBJ2-5, with 12 bases aligning to TRBD2. The CDR3: CASSQGLAGPTDQETQYF. The CDR3 DNA reads TGCGCCAGCAGCCAGGGACTAGCGGGCCCGACGGACCAAGAGACCCAGTACTTC.